This T cell receptor (beta chain) comes out of a study of cytomegalovirus exposure and HLA in healthy donors (dated by TCRdb to about 2017). Study-wide context: An earlier analysis of 587 of the donors reported under 300 Gb of sequence data and 117 million unique TCR beta sequences obtained from about 179 million T cells. An early release that covered around 590 HLA-typed donors contained approximately 300 gigabases of sequencing data and approximately 85 million unique TCR sequences. Of the approximately 400 genotyped donors, 80% to 90% were placed in the genetic ancestry cluster associated with self-reported Caucasian donors. The study aimed to test whether cataloging public T cell receptors could reveal signatures of past pathogen exposure. The T cell repertoires of 700 or so subjects were profiled by immunosequencing and related to cytomegalovirus serostatus. A separate validation cohort of approximately 120 different subjects was used in addition to the approximately 700-subject first cohort. The study combined high-throughput TCR immunosequencing, statistical association of individual TCRs with disease status, and machine learning to predict cytomegalovirus infection status. A later analysis re-analyzed previously published TCR beta repertoires from 660 or so donors and added high-resolution HLA genotyping to study TCR occurrence patterns. The later analysis used no new phenotypic data to find candidate immune exposures, relying instead on TCR beta sequences and their occurrence across donors. An earlier analysis of several hundred of the donors used high-throughput TCR beta sequencing to judge whether each TCR beta V gene segment behaved as functional or pseudogenic. Donor age, sex, ethnicity and CMV serostatus were compiled alongside the repertoire data. Genome-wide SNP genotypes for about three fifths of the roughly 670 donors were used in a later genetic analysis, which treated that subset as a discovery cohort. All discovery cohort repertoires had been generated using a single sequencing platform. Both class I and class II loci were covered by HLA typing, at four-digit resolution. Typing coverage varied by locus: roughly 629-640 donors for A, B, C, DRB1 and DQB1; roughly 510 for DQA1; approximately 570 for DPA1; fewer than 480 for DPB1. Roughly 5 DR-DQ haplotypes were handled as single units for association and clustering because linkage in the cohort was strong. Among under 450 genotyped donors of the cohort, an average of roughly 240,000 unique TCR beta nucleotide sequences were sequenced per donor, roughly 20% of them non-productive.

The cohort was made up of about 610 healthy bone marrow donors. At the time of sampling, all cohort members were nominally healthy, though unrecorded immune exposures were likely present. The donor tested CMV seronegative, placing the donor among the 350 to 400 seronegative members of the cohort. A peripheral blood sample was collected from each donor, and TCR beta sequencing was performed on peripheral blood mononuclear cells. The Qiagen DNeasy Blood Extraction Kit was used to extract genomic DNA from the blood cell samples. For this clone: The antigen it binds to is not known. No base qualities exist here, and no much larger clone lies one base off it.

Library preparation was by the immunoSEQ multiplex PCR assay. A mixture of 60 forward primers for TCR Vbeta segments and 13 reverse primers for TCR Jbeta segments was used in the multiplex PCR. The CDR3 region of rearranged TCR beta genes was amplified from genomic DNA with a multiplex PCR assay. On the Illumina HiSeq System, the amplified TCR beta libraries were sequenced as 87-base-pair reads. From the authors' description of their analysis: A later analysis counted around 72 million unique TCR beta chains across the 550 to 750 repertoires, and around 9.9 million of these chains were shared by at least two donors. Raw reads were error-corrected and collapsed into unique sequences with a nearest-neighbor algorithm that merged closely related sequences to remove PCR and sequencing errors. CDR3 sequences were aligned to IMGT reference sequences to assign V, D and J gene segments. For a sequence to be retained, a match of at least six nucleotides to both a V gene segment and a J gene segment was required. Rearrangements were classified as productive when the CDR3 lacked stop codons and remained in frame with V and J, and all other rearrangements were classified as non-productive. CDR3 was defined according to IMGT convention as the region running from the second conserved V-encoded cysteine to the conserved J-encoded phenylalanine. Sequences without an unambiguous match to a single V gene segment were excluded from the earlier analysis of 450 to 750 of the donors. In an earlier analysis of 450 to 750 of the donors, a V segment was called functional when productive rearrangements were above 56.7%, and segregating when the standard deviation between donors exceeded 5%. A statistical classification framework was developed to diagnose cytomegalovirus status using the catalog of TCR beta chain sequences. V and J gene assignment, in a later analysis, came from comparing TCR nucleotide sequences with IMGT/GENE-DB human TR gene sequences. Using the TCRdist pipeline, a later analysis assigned CDR3 sequences along with most-parsimonious VDJ recombination scenarios. In a later analysis, each TCR beta chain was defined by its CDR3 amino acid sequence together with its V-gene family, and reads without a unique V-gene family were excluded. In a later analysis, approximately 640 highly shared, low-generation-probability nucleotide sequences were removed to address suspected cross-contamination and a sequencing artifact. In a later analysis, a clonal expansion index for each public chain was calculated from normalized within-repertoire ranks of inferred template counts. In a later analysis, generation probabilities were computed with a VDJ recombination model fitted to out-of-frame rearrangements, and the resulting probabilities were checked against IGoR. In a later analysis, TCR-TCR, TCR-HLA and TCR-CMV co-occurrence was scored with hypergeometric tests, and a repertoire-size bias correction was applied to TCR pairs. A later analysis estimated false discovery rates by permuting HLA or CMV assignments 20 times. In a later analysis, co-occurring TCRs were grouped with DBSCAN, and TCRdist sequence similarity was added when clustering was performed within HLA-allele-positive subsets. Repertoires with fewer than 30,000 or more than 120,000 public chains were left out of co-occurrence clustering, as were about 5 repertoires with anomalous nucleotide sharing. TCRdb holds this immuneACCESS table with in-frame rearrangements only. Some clones are missing; in checked studies, unresolved V genes explain under half, and the rest has no known cause. That table supplies the V and J calls and clone size; D and trimming were determined from the DNA. Here the sample has roughly 230,000 clones; 78% occur a single time. The ten largest clones represent more than 0.45% of the sample.

The junction shows trimming of 6 bases on V and 4 bases on J, and the gene matches do not reach 11 bases of it. CDR1 and CDR2, per the germline V gene (reference sequence), are MNHNY and SVGAGI. From the cysteine up to the phenylalanine, the CDR3 has a length of 15 residues. Only CDR3 DNA remains: 45 bases, in frame from the first base. Overall study results and their limits: Compared with equally common non-associated chains, HLA-associated TCR beta chains in a later analysis were more clonally expanded and had lower generation probabilities. The authors suggested that the approach could potentially be extended to other disease states and immunological phenotypes. Some IMGT-functional V segments, including TRBV6-2 and TRBV6-3, could not be distinguished by the 87-base-pair reads and were therefore excluded. A later analysis reported that several top co-occurrence clusters appeared linked to parvovirus B19, influenza, CMV and Epstein-Barr virus. Specific HLA alleles were associated with about 17,000 TCR beta sequences at a false discovery rate of 0.05 in a later analysis. A cluster of highly shared sequence variants was judged likely to represent a technical artifact of the sequencing pipeline. Broadly in line with IMGT annotations, most TCR beta V segments showed up in productive rearrangements about 87% or about 30% of the time in an earlier analysis of some 590 of the donors. The study listed 150 to 200 TCR beta chains as associated with cytomegalovirus. Correlated functional status among segregating V segments might reflect linkage disequilibrium, but an unknown experimental factor could not be ruled out. Because some donors lacked HLA typing at each locus, the association tests relied only on the typed subset. V-gene and J-gene trimming of TCR beta chains was associated with a missense DCLRE1C variant in a later genetic analysis, and the association was replicated in an independent cohort. Presence/absence analyses assumed roughly uniform sequencing depth across donors, an assumption that may not hold. A further reported finding was that TCR beta sequences accurately predicted the HLA-A and HLA-B alleles for most subjects in the first cohort. In a later analysis, the rate of TCR association differed among HLA loci, with DRB1 alleles having the most associated TCRs and HLA-C alleles having the fewest. Strong co-occurrence of HLA alleles, especially DR and DQ, made assigning TCR associations to individual alleles difficult. Seventeen rarely observed V segments, including chromosome 9 orphons, were excluded from the earlier analysis of some 590 of the donors because counts were too low. A few of the identified cytomegalovirus-associated TCR beta chains were confirmed in vitro to be specific for cytomegalovirus antigens. Across donors, most TCR sequences were observed very rarely, whereas some public TCRs were present in many individuals. Compared with the approximately 670-donor mean, donors in an Asian-associated ancestry cluster had fewer N-insertions in productive TCRs, according to a later genetic analysis. In a later analysis, most CMV-associated TCR beta chains were found to appear HLA-restricted, with HLA associations seemingly driven largely by CMV exposure. The cohort was sequenced for TCR beta chains only, and without alpha or paired-chain data the features that could be detected were limited. The only immune exposure information available for the cohort was CMV serostatus. In both the original and validation cohorts, the classifier was reported to diagnose cytomegalovirus status with high specificity and sensitivity.

This chain joins TRBV6-6 to TRBJ1-2; the junction holds 7 bases that match TRBD1. Sequenced material: PBMCs. The sequence derives from a boy between 10 and 17 years old in good health and CMV-seronegative. The base sequence is TGTGCCAGCAGCCCCGGGACAGTGGGAGGCTATGGCTACACCTTC. The resulting protein is CASSPGTVGGYGYTF.